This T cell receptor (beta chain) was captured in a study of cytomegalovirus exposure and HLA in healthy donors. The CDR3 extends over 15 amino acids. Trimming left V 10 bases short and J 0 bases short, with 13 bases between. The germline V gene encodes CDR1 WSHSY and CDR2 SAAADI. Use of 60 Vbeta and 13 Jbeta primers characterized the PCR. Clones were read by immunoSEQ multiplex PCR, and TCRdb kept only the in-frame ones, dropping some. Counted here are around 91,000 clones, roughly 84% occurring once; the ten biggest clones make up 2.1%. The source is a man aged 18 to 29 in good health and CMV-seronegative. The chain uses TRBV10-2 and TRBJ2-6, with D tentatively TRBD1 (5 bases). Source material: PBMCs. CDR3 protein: CATQGSASGANVLTF. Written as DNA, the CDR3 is TGCGCCACCCAGGGATCTGCCTCTGGGGCCAACGTCCTGACTTTC.